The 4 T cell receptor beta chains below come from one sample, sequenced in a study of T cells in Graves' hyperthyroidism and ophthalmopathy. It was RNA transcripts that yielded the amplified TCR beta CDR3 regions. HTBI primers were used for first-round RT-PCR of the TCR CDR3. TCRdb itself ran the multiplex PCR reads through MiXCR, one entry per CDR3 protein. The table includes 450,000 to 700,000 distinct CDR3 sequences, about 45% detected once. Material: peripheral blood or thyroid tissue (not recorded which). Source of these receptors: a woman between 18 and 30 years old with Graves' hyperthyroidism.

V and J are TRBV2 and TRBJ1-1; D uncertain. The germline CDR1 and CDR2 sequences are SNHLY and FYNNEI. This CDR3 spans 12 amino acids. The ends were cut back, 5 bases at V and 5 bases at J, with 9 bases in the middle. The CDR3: CASSKFKTEAFF. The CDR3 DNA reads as TGTGCCAGCAGTAAGTTCAAAACTGAAGCTTTCTTT.

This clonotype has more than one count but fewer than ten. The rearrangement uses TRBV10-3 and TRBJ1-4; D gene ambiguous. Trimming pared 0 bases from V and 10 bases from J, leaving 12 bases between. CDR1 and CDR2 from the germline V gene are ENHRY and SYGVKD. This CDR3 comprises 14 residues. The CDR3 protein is CAISESTFSGKLFF. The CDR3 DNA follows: TGTGCCATCAGTGAGTCGACATTCTCTGGAAAACTGTTTTTT.

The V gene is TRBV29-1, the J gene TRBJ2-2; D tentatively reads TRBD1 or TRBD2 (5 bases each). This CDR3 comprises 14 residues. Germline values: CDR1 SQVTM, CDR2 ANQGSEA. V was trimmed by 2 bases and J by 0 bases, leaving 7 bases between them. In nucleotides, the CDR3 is TGCAGCGTTGAAAGGGGAGCGAACACCGGGGAGCTGTTTTTT. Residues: CSVERGANTGELFF.

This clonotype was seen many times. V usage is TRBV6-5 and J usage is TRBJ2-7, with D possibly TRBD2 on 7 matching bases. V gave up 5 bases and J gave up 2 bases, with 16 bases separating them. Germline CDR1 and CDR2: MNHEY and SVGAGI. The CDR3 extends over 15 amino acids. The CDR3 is CASSGLQRDTYEQYF. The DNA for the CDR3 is TGTGCCAGCAGTGGACTCCAGCGGGACACCTACGAGCAGTACTTC.